This T cell receptor beta chain was sequenced in a study of T cell responses to AZD1222 COVID-19 vaccine. As for the study in general: Recipients boosted at about 4 weeks or about 12 weeks are pooled. Study-wide findings and caveats: The breadth and depth of Spike-specific TCRs increased once two AZD1222 doses had been given.

In the case of this clone: Its antigen is as yet unknown.

The length of the CDR3 is 14 residues. CDR1 is MNHEY and CDR2 is SVGAGI in the germline V gene. V dropped 6 bases and J dropped 4; count of bases not matched to a gene: 8. Method: immunoSEQ multiplex PCR; TCRdb's copy keeps in-frame clones and lacks some. The profile shows about 130,000 clones, over 90% of them singletons. This rearrangement joins TRBV6-5 to TRBJ1-1, with 7 bases that match TRBD1. This receptor was obtained from an adult in good health. This specimen was peripheral blood, taken on day 0 of AZD1222 vaccination. In DNA form, the CDR3 reads TGTGCCAGCAGCCGCCCGACAGGGACCACTGAAGCTTTCTTT. It codes for CASSRPTGTTEAFF.